Each of the 20 T cell receptor beta chains below was sequenced from the same sample in a study of blood T cell repertoires in COVID-19. The protocol was immunoSEQ multiplex PCR, while the TCRdb copy is restricted to in-frame clones and leaves out a portion. The profile covers 200,000 to 300,000 clones, with 70% to 85% appearing a single time and around 2.5% taken by the ten largest. The sequencing input was peripheral blood. Source of these receptors: a man aged 40-55 years who had recovered from COVID-19.

V is TRBV11-2 and J is TRBJ2-1, with 12 bases identical to TRBD2. Trimming cost V 2 bases and J 9 bases; bases outside gene matches: 5. The germline V gene has CDR1 SGHAT and CDR2 FQNNGV. The CDR3 sequence is 15 residues long. The CDR3 DNA follows: TGTGCCAGCAGCTTACGACTAGCGGGAGATAGTGAGCAGTTCTTC. It is translated as CASSLRLAGDSEQFF.

The gene calls are TRBV5-5 and TRBJ2-5; D may be TRBD1 (6 bases). Trimming removed 2 bases at V and 5 bases at J, with 16 bases between. Per the germline V gene, CDR1 is SGHKS and CDR2 is YYEKEE (reference sequence). The CDR3 has 15 residues. The CDR3 here is CASSFFLQGLETQYF. CDR3 nucleotide sequence: TGTGCCAGCAGCTTTTTTTTACAGGGCCTCGAGACCCAGTACTTC.

The CDR3 nucleotides read TGTGCCAGCAGCTTACTGGCTAGCGGGTCCTACGAGCAGTACTTC. This codes for CASSLLASGSYEQYF. V gene TRBV7-9 combines with J gene TRBJ2-7, with 8 bases lining up with TRBD2. After removal of 2 bases from V and 1 base from J, the junction contained 4 bases not matched to a gene. In germline, CDR1 is SEHNR, CDR2 FQNEAQ (reference sequence). The CDR3 length is 15 residues. Looking up the rest from reference TRBV7-9 and TRBJ2-7 gives the full variable domain: DTGVSQNPRHKITKRGQNVTFRCDPISEHNRLYWYRQTLGQGPEFLTYFQNEAQLEKSRLLSDRFSAERPKGSFSTLEIQRTEQGDSAMYLCASSLLASGSYEQYFGPGTRLTVT.

This chain joins TRBV5-5 and TRBJ1-6; 7 nucleotides align to TRBD1. V lost 5 bases to trimming and J lost 7 bases; unmatched junction nucleotides: 12. There are 16 residues in the CDR3. Germline-derived CDR1 and CDR2 are SGHKS and YYEKEE (reference sequence). CDR3 sequence (DNA): TGTGCCAGCAGAGACCGGGGCAGGGGGGAGAATTCACCCCTCCACTTT. This sequence encodes CASRDRGRGENSPLHF.

This clone was counted a few times. V gene TRBV5-1 combines with J gene TRBJ1-2; the D gene is possibly TRBD1 (5 bases). V was trimmed by 2 bases and J by 8 bases, leaving 13 bases between them. Germline CDR1 reads SGHRS; CDR2 reads YFSETQ. This CDR3 is 13 amino acids long. CDR3: CASSFRGREGYTF. CDR3 DNA sequence: TGCGCCAGCAGCTTCCGGGGCCGGGAGGGCTACACCTTC.

The chain links TRBV30 to TRBJ1-3; 10 nucleotides match TRBD1. The V and J ends lost 4 bases and 4 bases, in that order; junction bases with no gene match: 7. The CDR3 contains 15 residues. Germline V lookup: CDR1 GTSNPN, CDR2 SVGIG (reference sequence). CDR3 DNA: TGTGCCTGGACACGGACAGGGGGAAGGGGAAACACCATATATTTT. Its translation is CAWTRTGGRGNTIYF.

This clone was found once. The rearrangement links TRBV18 to TRBJ1-2, with TRBD1 identical over 10 bases. Trimming removed 0 bases from V and 12 bases from J; junction bases left unmatched: 4. Looked up from germline, CDR1 is KGHSH and CDR2 is LQKENI. The CDR3 covers 13 residues. The CDR3 here is CASSPPGQGLHTF. The CDR3 nucleotides read TGTGCCAGCTCACCACCGGGACAGGGGCTCCACACCTTC. The entire variable domain, with the rest obtained from reference TRBV18 and TRBJ1-2, is as follows: NAGVMQNPRHLVRRRGQEARLRCSPMKGHSHVYWYRQLPEEGLKFMVYLQKENIIDESGMPKERFSAEFPKEGPSILRIQQVVRGDSAAYFCASSPPGQGLHTFGSGTRLTVV.

The chain links TRBV5-1 to TRBJ2-7; 12 bases are a match to TRBD2. Germline V gives CDR1 SGHRS, CDR2 YFSETQ. The junction had 5 bases not matched to a gene; V was cut back by 4 bases and J by 0 bases. The CDR3 contains 16 residues. CDR3 in amino acids: CASSQMTSGSSYEQYF. In nucleotides, the CDR3 is TGCGCCAGCAGCCAGATGACTAGCGGGAGCTCCTACGAGCAGTACTTC.

The chain combines TRBV3-1 (or the pseudogene TRBV3-2) with TRBJ2-1, with TRBD2 matching 13 bases. CDR1 LGHDT and CDR2 YNNKEL come from the germline V gene (reference sequence). Trimming cost V 0 bases and J 7 bases; bases outside gene matches: 9. The CDR3 runs to 18 residues. The CDR3 DNA reads TGTGCCAGCAGCCAAGACCCTACTACTAGCGGGGGGGCGAATGAGCAGTTCTTC. Its translation is CASSQDPTTSGGANEQFF.

V usage is TRBV4-3 and J usage is TRBJ2-3; 9 bases are shared with TRBD2. The V and J ends lost 0 bases and 2 bases, in that order; junction bases with no gene match: 6. CDR1 and CDR2 from the germline V gene are LGHNA and YSLEER. This CDR3 contains 17 residues. The CDR3 nucleotides are TGCGCCAGCAGCCAAGATCTCGGCGGGGGGGCCACAGATACGCAGTATTTT. It is translated as CASSQDLGGGATDTQYF.

This chain links TRBV6-5 with TRBJ1-1, with TRBD1 matching 8 bases. Germline V gene lookup returns CDR1 MNHEY and CDR2 SVGAGI. V was pared by 6 bases and J by 3 bases, with 6 bases of the junction left unmatched. This CDR3 is built from 14 residues. The CDR3 nucleotides are TGTGCCAGCAGCGCTCGGGGACAGGACACTGAAGCTTTCTTT. This encodes CASSARGQDTEAFF.

The chain couples TRBV5-1 to TRBJ2-3; 9 bases fit TRBD2. Germline V gene data show CDR1 as SGHRS and CDR2 as YFSETQ. The ends lost 0 bases at V and 6 bases at J; junction bases unmatched: 5. CDR3 length equals 15 residues. CDR3 nucleotides: TGCGCCAGCAGCTTGGGCGGGGGGGCCCGGGATACGCAGTATTTT. Its translation is CASSLGGGARDTQYF.

The rearrangement joins TRBV9 to TRBJ1-1; D is ambiguous. The CDR3 has 14 residues. Between the trimmed V and J ends, which lost 0 bases and 2 bases, there was a span of 8 bases. Germline CDR1 SGDLS, CDR2 YYNGEE. The CDR3 loop is CASSVAGDNTEAFF. The CDR3 nucleotides are TGTGCCAGCAGCGTAGCGGGAGATAACACTGAAGCTTTCTTT.

This clone came up a few times. This chain joins TRBV5-1 and TRBJ1-2; 10 bases are a match to TRBD1. From germline, CDR1 is SGHRS and CDR2 YFSETQ. This CDR3 region has 15 residues. J lost 5 bases, V lost 4 bases, and 8 bases had no gene match. CDR3 protein: CASSAGWDRGYGYTF. The CDR3 DNA is TGCGCCAGCAGCGCGGGATGGGACAGGGGTTATGGCTACACCTTC.

This rearrangement joins TRBV7-9 to TRBJ2-2; TRBD1 matches 8 bases. Germline CDR1 is SEHNR and CDR2 is FQNEAQ (reference sequence). The CDR3 length is 19 residues. With V trimmed by 1 base and J by 0 bases, 10 bases remained unmatched. CDR3 loop: CASSLVLGRQGTNTGELFF. CDR3 DNA sequence: TGTGCCAGCAGCTTAGTGCTTGGTAGACAGGGGACGAACACCGGGGAGCTGTTTTTT.

The chain combines TRBV3-1 (or the pseudogene TRBV3-2) with TRBJ2-7; 9 positions agree with TRBD2. Germline V lookup: CDR1 LGHDT, CDR2 YNNKEL (reference sequence). CDR3 length: 15 amino acids. V was clipped by 1 base and J by 4 bases; unmatched bases: 5. The CDR3 here is CASSQGLAGMYEQYF. In nucleotides, the CDR3 is TGTGCCAGCAGCCAAGGTCTAGCGGGAATGTACGAGCAGTACTTC.

V usage is TRBV5-5 and J usage is TRBJ2-2, with TRBD2 as a possible D gene (6 bases). The V end lost 4 bases, the J end lost 3 bases, and 10 bases lay between the germline ends. CDR1 is SGHKS, CDR2 YYEKEE, per germline (reference sequence). The CDR3 has 14 amino acids. CDR3 DNA sequence: TGTGCCAGCAGCCTTAGGGACTACACCGGGGAGCTGTTTTTT. This encodes CASSLRDYTGELFF.

This clone was seen only a few times. The CDR3 DNA reads as TGTGCCAGCAGCTTAGCGGGAGAGGGTACAGATACGCAGTATTTT. This codes for CASSLAGEGTDTQYF. The chain is built from TRBV11-3 and TRBJ2-3, with D possibly TRBD2 on 6 matching bases. Germline assignment: CDR1 SGHNT and CDR2 YENEEA. CDR3 length: 15 residues. V lost 1 base, J lost 3 bases, and 11 bases lay in between.

This chain links TRBV5-1 with TRBJ2-7; TRBD1 matches at 8 bases. The germline gives CDR1 SGHRS, CDR2 YFSETQ. Trimming at V came to 4 bases and at J to 7 bases, leaving 7 bases not matched to a gene. The CDR3 covers 13 residues. The CDR3 region has the DNA TGCGCCAGCAGCACGACAGGGGTTGGGGAGCAGTACTTC. This translates into CASSTTGVGEQYF.

V is TRBV18 and J is TRBJ1-3; D ambiguous. Germline V gives CDR1 KGHSH, CDR2 LQKENI. Deletions cut 2 bases from V and 1 base from J, with 15 bases between. This CDR3 contains 17 residues. The CDR3 DNA is TGTGCCAGCTCACCATCTCGAGTGGCGGGGTCTGGAAACACCATATATTTT. Translation: CASSPSRVAGSGNTIYF. The full variable domain, completed using reference TRBV18 and TRBJ1-3, is NAGVMQNPRHLVRRRGQEARLRCSPMKGHSHVYWYRQLPEEGLKFMVYLQKENIIDESGMPKERFSAEFPKEGPSILRIQQVVRGDSAAYFCASSPSRVAGSGNTIYFGEGSWLTVV.